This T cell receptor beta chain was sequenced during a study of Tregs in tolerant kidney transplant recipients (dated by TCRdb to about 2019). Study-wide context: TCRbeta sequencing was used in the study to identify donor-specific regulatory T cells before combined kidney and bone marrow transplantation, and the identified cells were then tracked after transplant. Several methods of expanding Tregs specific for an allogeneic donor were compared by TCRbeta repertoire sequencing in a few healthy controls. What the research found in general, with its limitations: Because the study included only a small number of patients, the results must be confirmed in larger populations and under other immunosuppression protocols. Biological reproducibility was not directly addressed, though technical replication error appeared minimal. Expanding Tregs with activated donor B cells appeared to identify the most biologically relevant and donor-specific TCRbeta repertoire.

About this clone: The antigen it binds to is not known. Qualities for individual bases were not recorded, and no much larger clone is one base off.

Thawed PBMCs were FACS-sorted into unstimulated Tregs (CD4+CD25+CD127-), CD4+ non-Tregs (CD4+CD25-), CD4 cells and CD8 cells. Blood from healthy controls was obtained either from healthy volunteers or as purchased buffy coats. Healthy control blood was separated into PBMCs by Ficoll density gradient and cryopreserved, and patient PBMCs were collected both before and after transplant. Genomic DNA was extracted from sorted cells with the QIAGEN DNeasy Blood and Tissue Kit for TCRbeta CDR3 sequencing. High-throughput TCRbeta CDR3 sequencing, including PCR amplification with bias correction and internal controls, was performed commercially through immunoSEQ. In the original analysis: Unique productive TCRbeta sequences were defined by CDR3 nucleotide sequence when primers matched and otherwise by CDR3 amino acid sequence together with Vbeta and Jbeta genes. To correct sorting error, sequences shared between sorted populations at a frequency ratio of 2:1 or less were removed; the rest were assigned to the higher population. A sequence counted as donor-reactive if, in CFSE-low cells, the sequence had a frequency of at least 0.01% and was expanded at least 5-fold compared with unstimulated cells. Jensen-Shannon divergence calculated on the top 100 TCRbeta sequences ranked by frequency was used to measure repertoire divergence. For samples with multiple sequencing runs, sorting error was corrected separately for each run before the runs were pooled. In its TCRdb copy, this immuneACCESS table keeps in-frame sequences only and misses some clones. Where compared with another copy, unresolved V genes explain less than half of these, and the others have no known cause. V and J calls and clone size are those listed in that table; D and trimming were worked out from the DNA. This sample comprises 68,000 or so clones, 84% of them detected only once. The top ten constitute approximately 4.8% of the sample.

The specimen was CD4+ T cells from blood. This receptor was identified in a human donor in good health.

The sequence in DNA is TGCGCCAGCACGCGAGCGGGAGCGGAAGAGACCCAGTACTTC. It translates to CASTRAGAEETQYF. The rearrangement joined TRBV5-1 to TRBJ2-5, with 8 bases matching TRBD2. Sequences SGHRS (CDR1) and YFSETQ (CDR2) are obtained from the germline V gene. Trimming accounts for 6 bases at V and 3 bases at J, while the number of junction bases matched to no gene is 7. From the cysteine through the phenylalanine, the CDR3 covers 14 amino acids. Kept here is only the CDR3 DNA, which spans 42 bases and is read in frame from base 1.